Reported below is one T cell receptor beta chain. The target antigen is unknown. V lost 5 bases to trimming and J lost 4 bases; unmatched junction nucleotides: 7. This CDR3 spans 14 amino acids. Germline CDR1 is SGHRS and CDR2 is YFSETQ. A TCRbeta library incorporating unique molecular identifiers was prepared. TCRdb re-called the PCR reads with MiXCR, one entry per CDR3 protein. Of 900,000 or so distinct CDR3 sequences listed, about 16% are singletons. This entry belongs to a study of T-cell reconstitution after alpha-beta-depleted transplantation in children. General observations from the study: The main origin of T-cell counts and diversity one year after transplant was newly produced T cells. Several hundred expanded graft clones reportedly supplied alpha-beta T cells about two months after transplant. It was surviving recipient T cells and thymic progenitors that gave some patients high TCRbeta diversity at day 60.

The specimen comprised PBMCs, mostly from graft donor cells, sampled 360 days after TCRalphabeta/CD19-depleted stem cell transplant. This TCR came from a male patient between 5 and 17 years old who had a stem cell transplant for acute lymphoblastic leukemia, so the T cells may come from the graft donor. This sequence joins TRBV5-1 and TRBJ1-1; TRBD1 aligns across 8 bases. The CDR3 coding sequence is TGCGCCAGCAGGCTAGACAGGGGCTCCACTGAAGCTTTCTTT. Translated, it gives CASRLDRGSTEAFF.